The 15 T cell receptor beta chains listed next were all sequenced from one sample in a study of CXCR3-negative and CXCR3-positive naive CD8 T cells. Study-wide points: CXCR3-positive naive cells had more hydrophobic TRB CDR3s than CXCR3-negative naive cells.

The authors prepared UMI-labeled TRB cDNA libraries by 5' RACE. TCRdb reprocessed the 5' RACE reads; each CDR3 protein has one entry and no DNA is given. The listing records some 150,000 distinct CDR3 sequences. Their target antigens are unknown. The sequenced sample was naive CXCR3+ CD8+ T cells from blood. The subset here: CD45RO-CCR7+CD27+CD95- naive CD8+ T cells expressing CXCR3 (TNR3+). The source of these receptors is a human donor in good health. Some clones in this sample may be carry-over from other donors' samples.

This chain uses TRBV7-3 with TRBJ2-2. Germline lookup yields CDR1 SGHTA and CDR2 FQGTGA. The CDR3 loop spans 15 amino acids. The CDR3 is CASSLGLGDAGELFF. The whole variable domain, remainder taken from reference TRBV7-3 and TRBJ2-2, is GAGVSQTPSNKVTEKGKYVELRCDPISGHTALYWYRQSLGQGPEFLIYFQGTGAADDSGLPNDRFFAVRPEGSVSTLKIQRTERGDSAVYLCASSLGLGDAGELFFGEGSRLTVL.

CDR3 amino acids: CSVSQQGVEQFF. The rearrangement joins TRBV29-1 to TRBJ2-1; the D gene TCRdb calls, TRBD1, cannot be checked with no DNA. The germline gives CDR1 SQVTM, CDR2 ANQGSEA. The CDR3 consists of 12 residues.

The chain employs TRBV5-1 and TRBJ2-7; with no DNA, the TCRdb D assignment of TRBD1 cannot be verified. This CDR3 comprises 14 residues. Germline CDR1 and CDR2: SGHRS and YFSETQ. The CDR3 sequence: CASSFSYRGYEQYF.

The chain joins TRBV28 to TRBJ2-7. Germline V lookup: CDR1 MDHEN, CDR2 SYDVKM. The CDR3 runs to 13 residues. This CDR3 is CASSYGRSYEQYF.

This chain links TRBV19 with TRBJ2-1. Germline values: CDR1 LNHDA, CDR2 SQIVND (reference sequence). The CDR3 is 12 residues long. CDR3 sequence: CASSMGSNEQFF.

The CDR3 loop is CASSSGQGQETQYF. The rearrangement joins TRBV11-3 to TRBJ2-5; there is no DNA to check the TCRdb D call of TRBD1. The CDR3 totals 14 residues. CDR1 is SGHNT, CDR2 YENEEA, per germline.

J is TRBJ2-1 and V is TRBV7-3. Germline values: CDR1 SGHTA, CDR2 FQGTGA. The CDR3 has 13 amino acids. CDR3 amino acids: CASSLDGYTEQFF.

The rearrangement links TRBV5-1 to TRBJ2-7; TCRdb outputs TRBD1, but without DNA this stays unchecked. The CDR3 extends over 15 amino acids. Germline V gene sequence: CDR1 SGHRS, CDR2 YFSETQ. CDR3 sequence reads: CASSPQQGTQVEQYF.

The rearrangement links TRBV7-9 to TRBJ2-3; with no DNA, the TCRdb D assignment of TRBD2 cannot be verified. This CDR3 is 13 amino acids long. Germline values: CDR1 SEHNR, CDR2 FQNEAQ (reference sequence). The CDR3 region is CASLAGSTDTQYF.

The chain has TRBV7-2 and TRBJ1-1; with no DNA, the TCRdb D assignment of TRBD1 cannot be verified. The CDR3 has 13 amino acids. Germline-derived CDR1 and CDR2 are SGHTA and FQGNSA. CDR3 in amino acids: CASSLGGDREAFF.

The CDR3 protein is CSARQGVTEAFF. The chain has TRBV20-1 and TRBJ1-1; with no DNA, the TCRdb D assignment of TRBD1 cannot be verified. This CDR3 is 12 amino acids long. Germline V gene sequence: CDR1 DFQATT, CDR2 SNEGSKA (reference sequence).

This chain connects TRBV7-9 to TRBJ2-7; absent DNA, TCRdb's TRBD2 call cannot be checked. The CDR3 has 17 amino acids. CDR1 is SEHNR and CDR2 is FQNEAQ in the germline V gene (reference sequence). CDR3 region: CASSSTAGVHRPYEQYF.

The chain is built from TRBV27 and TRBJ2-3; as DNA is missing, the TRBD2 call by TCRdb cannot be tested. The CDR3 contains 16 residues. Germline CDR1 MNHEY, CDR2 SMNVEV (reference sequence). CDR3: CASRRLAGELSDTQYF.

The V call is TRBV5-1, the J call TRBJ2-7; TCRdb's assignment of TRBD2 cannot be checked, as there is no DNA. CDR1 is SGHRS and CDR2 is YFSETQ in the germline V gene. The CDR3 runs 16 residues. CDR3: CASSLGRLAGSYEQCF.

This CDR3 reads CASSYSPGANVLTF. The chain uses TRBV6-2 or TRBV6-3 and TRBJ2-6. CDR1 is MNHEY and CDR2 is SVGEGT in the germline V gene. The CDR3 totals 14 residues.